The sample holds a few counts of the clone carrying this T cell receptor (beta chain). Its target is unknown. Researchers amplified the TCR beta CDR3 regions from RNA transcripts. A set of HTBI primers served as the primers for a first-round RT-PCR of the TCR CDR3. Using its own MiXCR run on the multiplex PCR reads, TCRdb lists one record per CDR3 protein. This sample has 750,000 to 950,000 distinct CDR3 sequences, with roughly 40% found just once. Reasons for excluding patients were uncontrolled infection, other autoimmune disease, pregnancy or lactation. This record belongs to a study of T cells in Graves' hyperthyroidism and ophthalmopathy. Study-wide findings and caveats: From stable hyperthyroidism, ophthalmopathy was separated by a 13 V-J model. The blood repertoire included most of the expanded thyroid clonotypes above 0.001.

V lost 0 bases and J 5 bases, leaving 11 bases between the germline ends. Germline CDR1 SGDLS, CDR2 YYNGEE. This CDR3 contains 14 residues. The rearrangement joins TRBV9 to TRBJ2-5; D is unclear. The sequenced sample was blood. The receptor's source is a man between 18 and 35 years old with Graves' hyperthyroidism. CDR3 region: CASSVGGSTETQYF. CDR3 sequence (DNA): TGTGCCAGCAGCGTAGGGGGTAGTACGGAGACCCAGTACTTC.